This TCR beta chain was captured by sequencing in a study of blood T cell repertoires in COVID-19. Whole-study context: Acute and convalescent COVID-19 specimens originated in the United States, Italy and Spain. PBMCs, B-cell-depleted T cells, or T cells were the source of the cDNA or gDNA that made up the material.

The CDR3 has 16 amino acids. Germline lookup yields CDR1 SGHAT and CDR2 FQNNGV. V was clipped by 5 bases and J by 3 bases; unmatched bases: 5. Per the original methods: Reference gene primers were amplified, and this amplification served to estimate nucleated cell counts. Data came from immunoSEQ multiplex PCR; TCRdb stores just in-frame clones and leaves some out. The V and J calls and clone size come from that table; D and trimming were worked out from the DNA. The sample yields roughly 76,000 clones, around 90% seen once. The clonotype was recovered from a man in his thirties or forties with acute or convalescent COVID-19. The V call is TRBV11-2, the J call TRBJ2-1, with 12 bases matching TRBD2. Sequencing used peripheral blood. The CDR3 here is CASSGRLAGDYNEQFF. CDR3 nucleotides: TGTGCCAGCAGCGGCCGACTAGCGGGGGACTACAATGAGCAGTTCTTC.